This T cell receptor beta chain is from a study of blood T cell repertoires in COVID-19. Profiling relied on immunoSEQ multiplex PCR, and the TCRdb table lists in-frame clones only, not all of them. This sample has about 120,000 clones, with around 80% found just once. The CDR3 totals 13 residues. The germline gives CDR1 MDHEN, CDR2 SYDVKM. Trimming shortened V by 3 bases and J by 1 base, and 6 bases separated the two germline ends. The material sequenced was peripheral blood. The chain joins TRBV28 to TRBJ1-1; D not resolved. The sequence was collected from a man between 65 and 85 years old with active or convalescent COVID-19. CDR3 DNA sequence: TGTGCCAGCAGTTTCCCAGGGAACACTGAAGCTTTCTTT. It yields the protein CASSFPGNTEAFF.